One and the same sample provided the 9 T cell receptor beta chains below, sequenced in a study of blood T cell repertoires in COVID-19. Using immunoSEQ multiplex PCR, the repertoire was profiled, and TCRdb retains in-frame clones only, with some absent. The sample yields roughly 100,000 clones, around 87% seen once. The sample was peripheral blood. These receptors originate from a man between 50 and 59 years old with acute or convalescent COVID-19.

The chain links TRBV30 to TRBJ2-1, with a tentative D call TRBD2 (5 bases). Per germline, CDR1 GTSNPN and CDR2 SVGIG (reference sequence). The V gene lost 5 bases and the J gene lost 9 bases, with 14 bases spanning the gap. The CDR3 totals 12 residues. The CDR3 sequence is CAWVPGSGEQFF. The DNA for the CDR3 is TGTGCCTGGGTACCGGGGAGCGGTGAGCAGTTCTTC.

The J gene is TRBJ2-1, the V gene TRBV5-4, with 10 bases aligning to TRBD2. The CDR3 has 13 residues. The V segment lost 1 base and the J segment 10 bases; nucleotides outside the gene matches: 2. Germline V gives CDR1 SGHNT, CDR2 YYREEE (reference sequence). CDR3 sequence: CASSLRGLAEQFF. CDR3 nucleotides: TGTGCCAGCAGCTTGAGGGGACTAGCGGAGCAGTTCTTC. The whole variable domain, filled in from reference TRBV5-4 and TRBJ2-1, reads ETGVTQSPTHLIKTRGQQVTLRCSSQSGHNTVSWYQQALGQGPQFIFQYYREEENGRGNFPPRFSGLQFPNYSSELNVNALELDDSALYLCASSLRGLAEQFFGPGTRLTVL.

The chain links TRBV7-9 to TRBJ2-7; TRBD1 matches 7 bases. This CDR3 spans 12 amino acids. Germline CDR1 SEHNR, CDR2 FQNEAQ (reference sequence). V was pared by 6 bases and J by 6 bases, with 5 bases of the junction left unmatched. CDR3 in amino acids: CASRTGTAEQYF. The CDR3 bases are TGTGCCAGCAGGACTGGGACAGCCGAGCAGTACTTC. Full variable domain (missing parts from reference TRBV7-9 and TRBJ2-7): DTGVSQNPRHKITKRGQNVTFRCDPISEHNRLYWYRQTLGQGPEFLTYFQNEAQLEKSRLLSDRFSAERPKGSFSTLEIQRTEQGDSAMYLCASRTGTAEQYFGPGTRLTVT.

This chain uses TRBV5-1 with TRBJ1-1, with TRBD1 matching 9 bases. Trimming cost V 2 bases and J 2 bases; bases outside gene matches: 1. Germline values: CDR1 SGHRS, CDR2 YFSETQ. The CDR3 has 14 residues. The CDR3 DNA follows: TGCGCCAGCAGCTTACAGGGGGCTAACACTGAAGCTTTCTTT. This sequence encodes CASSLQGANTEAFF.

This chain connects TRBV6-2 or TRBV6-3 to TRBJ2-7, with 9 bases matching TRBD2. Germline V gene sequence: CDR1 MNHEY, CDR2 SVGEGT. CDR3 length equals 15 residues. With V trimmed by 4 bases and J by 6 bases, 10 bases remained unmatched. CDR3 in DNA: TGTGCCAGCAGTTTTAGCGGGAGTGGATCAAGCGAGCAGTACTTC. Protein sequence: CASSFSGSGSSEQYF.

The chain combines TRBV5-1 with TRBJ2-7; TRBD1 is a possible D gene (5 bases). The CDR3 is made up of 14 amino acids. Germline values: CDR1 SGHRS, CDR2 YFSETQ. V lost 4 bases to trimming and J lost 3 bases, with 14 bases between them. The CDR3 region has the DNA TGCGCCAGCAGCCCTTCGGACAACGACTACGAGCAGTACTTC. Its protein is CASSPSDNDYEQYF.

This rearrangement joins TRBV7-2 to TRBJ1-1; D not certain. With 1 base removed from V and 0 bases from J, the gap between germline ends came to 6 bases. Germline V gene lookup returns CDR1 SGHTA and CDR2 FQGNSA. This CDR3 is built from 14 residues. CDR3 sequence: CASSLVTLNTEAFF. The DNA for the CDR3 is TGTGCCAGCAGCTTAGTTACTCTGAACACTGAAGCTTTCTTT.

V usage is TRBV6-2 or TRBV6-3 and J usage is TRBJ2-7; 10 positions agree with TRBD2. J lost 4 bases, V lost 0 bases, and 6 bases had no gene match. The CDR3 spans 16 residues. Germline V gives CDR1 MNHEY, CDR2 SVGEGT. CDR3 nucleotide sequence: TGTGCCAGCAGTTACTCGTCTAGCGGGAGTGGGTACGAGCAGTACTTC. Amino acids: CASSYSSSGSGYEQYF.

This clone was counted a single time. The J gene is TRBJ1-1, the V gene TRBV27; the match to TRBD1 covers 9 bases. Germline CDR1 is MNHEY and CDR2 is SMNVEV (reference sequence). CDR3 size: 14 residues. V was pared by 5 bases and J by 4 bases, with 5 bases of the junction left unmatched. For the CDR3, the DNA is TGTGCCAGCAGTCCGAGGACAGGGGTCACTGAAGCTTTCTTT. Its translation is CASSPRTGVTEAFF.